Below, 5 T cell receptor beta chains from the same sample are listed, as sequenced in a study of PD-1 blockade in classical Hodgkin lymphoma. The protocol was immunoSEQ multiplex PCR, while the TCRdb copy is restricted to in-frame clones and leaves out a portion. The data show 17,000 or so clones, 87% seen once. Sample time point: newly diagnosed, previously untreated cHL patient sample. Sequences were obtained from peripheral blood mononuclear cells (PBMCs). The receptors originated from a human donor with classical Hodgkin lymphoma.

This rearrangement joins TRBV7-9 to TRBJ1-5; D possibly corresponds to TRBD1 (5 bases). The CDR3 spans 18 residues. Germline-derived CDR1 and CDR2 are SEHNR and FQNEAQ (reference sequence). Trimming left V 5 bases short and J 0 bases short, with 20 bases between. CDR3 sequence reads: CASSLPQGIELSNQPQHF. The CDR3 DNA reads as TGTGCCAGCAGCCTTCCCCAGGGTATCGAGCTTAGCAATCAGCCCCAGCATTTT.

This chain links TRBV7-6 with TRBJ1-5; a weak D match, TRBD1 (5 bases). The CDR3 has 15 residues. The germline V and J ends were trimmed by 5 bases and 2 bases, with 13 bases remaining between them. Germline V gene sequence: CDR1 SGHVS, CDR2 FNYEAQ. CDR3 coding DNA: TGTGCCAGCAGCAGAGGTGGGGGGGGCAATCAGCCCCAGCATTTT. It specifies CASSRGGGGNQPQHF.

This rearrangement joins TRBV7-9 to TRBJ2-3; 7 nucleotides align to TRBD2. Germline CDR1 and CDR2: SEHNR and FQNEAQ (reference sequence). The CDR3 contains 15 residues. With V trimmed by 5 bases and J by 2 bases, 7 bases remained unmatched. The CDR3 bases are TGTGCCAGCAGCCCCTCTAGCGGCAACACAGATACGCAGTATTTT. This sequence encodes CASSPSSGNTDTQYF.

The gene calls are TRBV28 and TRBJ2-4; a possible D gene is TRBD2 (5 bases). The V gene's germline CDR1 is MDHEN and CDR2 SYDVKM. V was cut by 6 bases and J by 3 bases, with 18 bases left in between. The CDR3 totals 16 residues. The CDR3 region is CASRSGIPPGKNIQYF. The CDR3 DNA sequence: TGTGCCAGCAGATCCGGGATACCTCCTGGCAAAAACATTCAGTACTTC.

DNA of the CDR3: TGTGCCAGCAGTCCCGGTAGCTCTGGGGCCAACGTCCTGACTTTC. This encodes CASSPGSSGANVLTF. The chain joins TRBV6-5 to TRBJ2-6; D is ambiguous. Trimming pared 5 bases from V and 0 bases from J, leaving 8 bases between. In germline, CDR1 is MNHEY, CDR2 SVGAGI. This CDR3 has 15 residues.